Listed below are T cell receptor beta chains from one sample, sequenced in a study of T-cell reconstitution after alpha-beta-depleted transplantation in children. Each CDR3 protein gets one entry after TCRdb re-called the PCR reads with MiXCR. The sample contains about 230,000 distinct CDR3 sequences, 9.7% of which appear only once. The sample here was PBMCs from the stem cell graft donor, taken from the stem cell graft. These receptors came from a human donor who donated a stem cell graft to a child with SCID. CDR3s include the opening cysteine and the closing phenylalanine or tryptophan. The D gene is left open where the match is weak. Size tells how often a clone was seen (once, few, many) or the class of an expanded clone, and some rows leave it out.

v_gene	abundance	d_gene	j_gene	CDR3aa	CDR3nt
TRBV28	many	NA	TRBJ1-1	CASSFGTLNTEAFF	TGTGCCAGCAGTTTCGGCACCCTGAACACTGAAGCTTTCTTT
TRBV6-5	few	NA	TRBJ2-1	CASRSILTGGSYNEQFF	TGTGCCAGCAGATCCATATTGACAGGTGGTTCCTACAATGAGCAGTTCTTC
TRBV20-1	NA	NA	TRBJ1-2	CSAREPGARAGGYTF	TGCAGTGCTAGAGAACCAGGGGCCAGGGCGGGTGGCTACACCTTC
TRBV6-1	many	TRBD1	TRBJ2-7	CASSARDRVWQYF	TGTGCCAGCAGTGCCCGGGACAGGGTCTGGCAGTACTTC
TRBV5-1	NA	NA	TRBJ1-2	CASSLLPGSSNYGYTF	TGCGCCAGCAGCTTACTCCCAGGGAGCTCGAACTATGGCTACACCTTC
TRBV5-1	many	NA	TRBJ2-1	CASSRGPGITSNEQFF	TGCGCCAGCAGTAGGGGCCCAGGGATTACTTCCAATGAGCAGTTCTTC
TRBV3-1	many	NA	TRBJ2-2	CASSQDGARATGELFF	TGTGCCAGCAGCCAAGATGGTGCCAGGGCCACCGGGGAGCTGTTTTTT
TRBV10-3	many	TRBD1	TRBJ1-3	CAISEKTGEANTIYF	TGTGCCATCAGTGAAAAGACAGGGGAGGCGAACACCATATATTTT
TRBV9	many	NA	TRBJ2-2	CASSVGQLNTGELFF	TGTGCCAGCAGCGTAGGGCAGCTGAACACCGGGGAGCTGTTTTTT
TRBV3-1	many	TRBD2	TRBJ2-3	CASSLSGGDTQYF	TGTGCCAGCAGCCTATCGGGGGGTGATACGCAGTATTTT
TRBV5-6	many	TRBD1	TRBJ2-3	CASSSRDRGPDTQYF	TGTGCCAGCAGCTCCCGGGACAGGGGTCCAGATACGCAGTATTTT
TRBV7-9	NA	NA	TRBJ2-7	CASSPPPQGYEQYF	TGTGCCAGCAGCCCACCGCCCCAGGGCTACGAGCAGTACTTC
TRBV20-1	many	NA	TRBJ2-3	CSARDRRRGADTQYF	TGCAGTGCTAGAGATAGGCGCAGGGGAGCAGATACGCAGTATTTT
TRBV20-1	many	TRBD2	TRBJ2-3	CSAGLAGARDTQYF	TGCAGTGCTGGACTAGCGGGAGCTCGAGATACGCAGTATTTT
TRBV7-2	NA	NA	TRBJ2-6	CASSFGHSGANVLTF	TGTGCCAGCAGCTTCGGTCACTCTGGGGCCAACGTCCTGACTTTC
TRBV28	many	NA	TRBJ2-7	CASSSHAGTYEQYF	TGTGCCAGCAGTTCCCATGCAGGGACCTACGAGCAGTACTTC
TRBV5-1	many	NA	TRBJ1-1	CASSLEGGVQDTEAFF	TGCGCCAGCAGCTTGGAGGGGGGGGTGCAGGACACTGAAGCTTTCTTT
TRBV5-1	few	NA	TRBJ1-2	CASSEQANYGYTF	TGCGCCAGCAGCGAACAGGCGAACTATGGCTACACCTTC
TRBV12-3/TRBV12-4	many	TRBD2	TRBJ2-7	CASSYRLAGGGEQYF	TGTGCCAGCAGTTACAGGCTAGCGGGGGGAGGCGAGCAGTACTTC
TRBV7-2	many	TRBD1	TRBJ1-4	CASSITGGGEKLFF	TGTGCCAGCAGCATTACAGGGGGTGGTGAAAAACTGTTTTTT
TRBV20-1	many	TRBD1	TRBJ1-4	CSARLLRQGNEKLFF	TGCAGTGCTAGACTTCTTCGACAGGGCAATGAAAAACTGTTTTTT
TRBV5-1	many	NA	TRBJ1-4	CASSPQGGSEKLFF	TGCGCCAGCAGCCCACAGGGTGGGAGTGAAAAACTGTTTTTT
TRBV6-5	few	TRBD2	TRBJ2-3	CASSYPLAGGPQDTQYF	TGTGCCAGCAGTTACCCGTTAGCGGGGGGGCCGCAAGATACGCAGTATTTT
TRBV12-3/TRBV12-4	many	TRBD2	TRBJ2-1	CASSLPGGIDNEQFF	TGTGCCAGCAGTTTGCCCGGGGGGATCGACAATGAGCAGTTCTTC
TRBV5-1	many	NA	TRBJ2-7	CASSLADGTYEQYF	TGCGCCAGCAGCTTGGCGGACGGGACCTACGAGCAGTACTTC
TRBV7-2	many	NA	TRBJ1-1	CASSFRENTEAFF	TGTGCCAGCAGCTTCAGGGAGAACACTGAAGCTTTCTTT
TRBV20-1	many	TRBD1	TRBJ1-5	CSAKIFPGTGGVYNQPQHF	TGCAGTGCTAAGATCTTCCCCGGGACAGGGGGCGTCTACAATCAGCCCCAGCATTTT
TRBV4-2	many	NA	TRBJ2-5	CASSQELRQETQYF	TGTGCCAGCAGCCAAGAACTCCGCCAAGAGACCCAGTACTTC
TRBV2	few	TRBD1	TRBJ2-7	CASTGTGGFGEQYF	TGTGCCAGCACCGGGACAGGGGGTTTCGGCGAGCAGTACTTC
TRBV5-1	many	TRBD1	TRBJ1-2	CASSWDRVDGYTF	TGCGCCAGCAGCTGGGACAGGGTCGATGGCTACACCTTC
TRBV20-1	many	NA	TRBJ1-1	CSAKGGGNTEAFF	TGCAGTGCAAAAGGGGGTGGGAACACTGAAGCTTTCTTT
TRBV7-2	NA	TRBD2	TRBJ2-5	CASRVAGGETQYF	TGTGCCAGCAGGGTAGCGGGTGGAGAGACCCAGTACTTC
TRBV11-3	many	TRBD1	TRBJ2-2	CASSSNRGNTGELFF	TGTGCCAGCAGCTCAAACAGGGGTAACACCGGGGAGCTGTTTTTT
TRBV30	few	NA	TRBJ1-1	CAWGEVEAFF	TGTGCCTGGGGGGAGGTAGAAGCTTTCTTT
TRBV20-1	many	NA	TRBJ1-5	CSARAGQTQPQHF	TGCAGTGCTAGAGCGGGGCAGACTCAGCCCCAGCATTTT
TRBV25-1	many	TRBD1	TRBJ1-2	CASSPPDRVSYGYTF	TGTGCCAGCAGTCCCCCGGACAGGGTCTCGTATGGCTACACCTTC
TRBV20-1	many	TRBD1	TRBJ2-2	CSARDPRGRDGELFF	TGCAGTGCTAGAGATCCCAGGGGGCGTGACGGGGAGCTGTTTTTT
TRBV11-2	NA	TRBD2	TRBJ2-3	CASSLTGGASTDTQYF	TGTGCCAGCAGCTTAACCGGGGGGGCGTCTACAGATACGCAGTATTTT
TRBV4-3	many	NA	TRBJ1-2	CASSQGGGPYGYTF	TGCGCCAGCAGCCAAGGGGGAGGACCGTATGGCTACACCTTC
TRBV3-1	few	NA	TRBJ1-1	CASSPGTMKTEAFF	TGTGCCAGCAGCCCGGGGACAATGAAGACTGAAGCTTTCTTT
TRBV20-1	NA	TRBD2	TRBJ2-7	CSARGTSGVLVEQYF	TGCAGTGCTCGTGGGACTAGCGGCGTGCTAGTCGAGCAGTACTTC
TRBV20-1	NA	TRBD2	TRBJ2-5	CCASWGGIGLAGGRETQYF	TGCTGTGCTAGTTGGGGCGGGATAGGACTAGCGGGGGGGCGCGAGACCCAGTACTTC
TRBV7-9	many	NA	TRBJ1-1	CASSPKDRLNTEAFF	TGTGCCAGCAGCCCCAAGGACAGACTGAACACTGAAGCTTTCTTT
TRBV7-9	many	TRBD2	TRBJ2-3	CASSLSGGIGYF	TGTGCCAGCAGCCTTAGCGGGGGTATCGGGTATTTT
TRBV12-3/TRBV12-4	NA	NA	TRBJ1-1	CASSPGLSDTEAFF	TGTGCCAGCAGTCCTGGGCTGTCGGACACTGAAGCTTTCTTT
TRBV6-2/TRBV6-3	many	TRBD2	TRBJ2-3	CASSYSAGISTDTQYF	TGTGCCAGCAGTTACTCAGCGGGGATAAGCACAGATACGCAGTATTTT
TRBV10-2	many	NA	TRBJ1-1	CASSEEDTEAFF	TGCGCCAGCAGTGAGGAGGACACTGAAGCTTTCTTT
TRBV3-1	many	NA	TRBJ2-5	CASSQVSRGQETQYF	TGTGCCAGCAGCCAAGTGTCCCGGGGGCAAGAGACCCAGTACTTC
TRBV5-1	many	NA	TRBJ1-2	CASSLIMAGANYGYTF	TGCGCCAGCAGCTTGATAATGGCAGGGGCTAACTATGGCTACACCTTC
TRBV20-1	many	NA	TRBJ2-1	CSASPRGWGEQFF	TGCAGTGCTAGTCCCAGGGGATGGGGTGAGCAGTTCTTC